The 32 T cell receptor beta chains given below trace back to one sample, sequenced in a study of T-cell memory formation after mild COVID-19. TCRdb reprocessed the 5' RACE reads with MiXCR, giving one entry per CDR3 protein. The sample holds roughly 190,000 distinct CDR3 sequences; roughly 27% are singletons and the top ten take about an eighth. Sequenced: PBMCs or a T cell subset sorted from them (not recorded which). The receptors were gathered from an adult woman who had mild COVID-19 (a few samples of this study predate the infection). Cell type and time point are not known.

The V call is TRBV5-1, the J call TRBJ2-2; D may be TRBD2 (5 bases). The CDR3 has 16 amino acids. Germline values: CDR1 SGHRS, CDR2 YFSETQ. Trimming pared 0 bases from V and 1 base from J, leaving 10 bases between. CDR3 in amino acids: CASSLGSSLNTGELFF. For the CDR3, the DNA is TGCGCCAGCAGCTTGGGGTCTAGCCTGAACACCGGGGAGCTGTTTTTT.

V gene TRBV7-8 combines with J gene TRBJ2-1, with 7 bases that match TRBD2. The CDR3 consists of 16 residues. The V segment lost 4 bases and the J segment 4 bases; nucleotides outside the gene matches: 10. Per germline, CDR1 SGHVS and CDR2 FQNEAQ. In DNA form, the CDR3 reads TGTGCCAGCAGCTCCCGGGGTAGCGGGCAATACAATGAGCAGTTCTTC. It encodes CASSSRGSGQYNEQFF. The variable domain in full, with the rest retrieved from reference TRBV7-8 and TRBJ2-1, is GAGVSQSPRYKVAKRGQDVALRCDPISGHVSLFWYQQALGQGPEFLTYFQNEAQLDKSGLPSDRFFAERPEGSVSTLKIQRTQQEDSAVYLCASSSRGSGQYNEQFFGPGTRLTVL.

A few counts support this clonotype. The chain recombines TRBV7-8 with TRBJ1-2, with 7 bases matching TRBD1. V lost 4 bases and J lost 5; bases outside the gene matches: 10. The CDR3 spans 15 residues. The germline gives CDR1 SGHVS, CDR2 FQNEAQ. CDR3 in DNA: TGTGCCAGCAGCTCGGGACAGTATGGAGATTATGGCTACACCTTC. Encoded protein: CASSSGQYGDYGYTF.

This CDR3 reads CASSQDPIHNEQFF. CDR3 coding DNA: TGCGCCAGCAGCCAAGACCCGATTCACAATGAGCAGTTCTTC. V usage is TRBV4-1 and J usage is TRBJ2-1; D gene ambiguous. V was clipped by 0 bases and J by 5 bases, with 8 bases between them. This CDR3 contains 14 residues. CDR1 is MGHRA and CDR2 is YSYEKL in the germline V gene.

This sequence joins TRBV4-2 and TRBJ2-7; D uncertain. In germline, CDR1 is LGHNA, CDR2 YNFKEQ. The CDR3 contains 16 residues. Trimming removed 0 bases from V and 0 bases from J, with 12 bases in between. CDR3 bases: TGTGCCAGCAGCCAAGATTGGACGGGTAGCTCCTACGAGCAGTACTTC. As protein: CASSQDWTGSSYEQYF.

The sample holds one count of this clonotype. V is TRBV5-1 and J is TRBJ2-3; no firm D call. This CDR3 is built from 12 residues. Germline CDR1 and CDR2: SGHRS and YFSETQ. Trimming took 1 base from V and 11 from J, leaving 11 bases between them. Here the CDR3 DNA reads TGCGCCAGCAGCTTGAATCAGGTTCGGCAGTATTTT. Its protein product is CASSLNQVRQYF.

The chain uses TRBV20-1 and TRBJ1-1; perhaps TRBD1 as D (5 bases). Germline V gene sequence: CDR1 DFQATT, CDR2 SNEGSKA (reference sequence). V was cut by 0 bases and J by 4 bases, with 15 bases left in between. The CDR3 consists of 15 residues. The CDR3 reads CSARDLGQGSTEAFF. In DNA form, the CDR3 reads TGCAGTGCTAGAGATCTGGGGCAGGGTAGCACTGAAGCTTTCTTT.

This clonotype was seen a few times. The CDR3 bases are TGTGCCAGCTCACCATTCATTAGCGGAGACCAAGAGACCCAGTACTTC. This sequence encodes CASSPFISGDQETQYF. The chain carries TRBV18 and TRBJ2-5; D might be TRBD2 (6 bases). This CDR3 spans 16 amino acids. The germline gives CDR1 KGHSH, CDR2 LQKENI. Trimming took off 2 bases at V and 0 bases at J, with 13 bases between the two ends.

The chain employs TRBV5-1 and TRBJ2-3, with 10 nucleotides matching TRBD2. Trimming removed 2 bases from V and 2 bases from J; junction bases left unmatched: 2. Germline CDR1 is SGHRS and CDR2 is YFSETQ. The CDR3 is made up of 15 amino acids. This CDR3 reads CASSFLAGDTDTQYF. The CDR3 bases are TGCGCCAGCAGCTTTCTAGCGGGGGACACAGATACGCAGTATTTT.

The chain recombines TRBV3-1 with TRBJ2-1; D is unresolved. Trimming pared 0 bases from V and 3 bases from J, leaving 9 bases between. This CDR3 contains 15 residues. CDR1 and CDR2 from the germline V gene are LGHDT and YNNKEL (reference sequence). The CDR3 region is CASSQEADFYNEQFF. CDR3 sequence (DNA): TGTGCCAGCAGCCAAGAGGCAGATTTCTACAATGAGCAGTTCTTC.

This sequence joins TRBV7-2 and TRBJ2-2; TRBD2 agrees at 12 bases. The CDR3 runs 15 residues. The V and J ends lost 5 bases and 4 bases, in that order; junction bases with no gene match: 2. Germline V CDR1 and CDR2: SGHTA, FQGNSA. As DNA, the CDR3 is TGTGCCAGCAGCCCTAGCGGGAGGGGCACCGGGGAGCTGTTTTTT. The encoded protein is CASSPSGRGTGELFF.

The gene calls are TRBV24-1 and TRBJ2-1; D call uncertain. The CDR3 is 14 amino acids. V was shortened by 2 bases and J by 3 bases, with 7 bases between the two germline ends. Germline assignment: CDR1 KGHDR and CDR2 SFDVKD. The CDR3 DNA reads TGTGCCACCAGTGATTGGAGAAACTACAATGAGCAGTTCTTC. It translates to CATSDWRNYNEQFF.

There are a few counts of this clonotype. The CDR3 DNA reads as TGTGCCAGCAGCCGGCCTACCCGGGTCCGAGGAACCTACGAGCAGTACTTC. Translated: CASSRPTRVRGTYEQYF. The chain is built from TRBV28 and TRBJ2-7; the D is unclear. Trimming removed 6 bases from V and 2 bases from J, with 23 bases in between. The germline gives CDR1 MDHEN, CDR2 SYDVKM. The CDR3 spans 17 residues. The full variable domain, rest sourced from reference TRBV28 and TRBJ2-7, is DVKVTQSSRYLVKRTGEKVFLECVQDMDHENMFWYRQDPGLGLRLIYFSYDVKMKEKGDIPEGYSVSREKKERFSLILESASTNQTSMYLCASSRPTRVRGTYEQYFGPGTRLTVT.

The gene calls are TRBV7-3 and TRBJ2-1, with D possibly matching TRBD2 (6 bases). The CDR3 is 15 amino acids. In germline, CDR1 is SGHTA, CDR2 FQGTGA. Trimming shortened V by 1 base and J by 4 bases, and 11 bases separated the two germline ends. The CDR3 DNA reads as TGTGCCAGCAGCTTAAAAGTGGGACTGTACAATGAGCAGTTCTTC. It is translated as CASSLKVGLYNEQFF.

This clonotype was seen only a few times. The V and J genes are TRBV20-1 and TRBJ2-2; TRBD1 is a possible D gene (5 bases). V was cut by 5 bases and J by 5 bases, with 12 bases left in between. The germline V gene has CDR1 DFQATT and CDR2 SNEGSKA (reference sequence). The CDR3 length is 13 residues. In DNA form, the CDR3 reads TGCAGTGCTTCCAACAGGATAACCGGGGAGCTGTTTTTT. Its translation: CSASNRITGELFF.

The chain combines TRBV7-2 with TRBJ1-1; D not certain. The germline CDR1 and CDR2 sequences are SGHTA and FQGNSA. Trimming left V 1 base short and J 0 bases short, with 9 bases between. CDR3 length: 15 residues. The CDR3 coding sequence is TGTGCCAGCAGCTTAGTCACGGCTATGAACACTGAAGCTTTCTTT. Translated, it gives CASSLVTAMNTEAFF.

This clonotype was counted only a few times. V gene TRBV4-1 combines with J gene TRBJ2-7; no clear D. CDR3 length equals 11 residues. Germline V lookup: CDR1 MGHRA, CDR2 YSYEKL. With 4 bases removed from V and 5 bases from J, the gap between germline ends came to 6 bases. In DNA form, the CDR3 reads TGCGCCAGCAGCCGGGCGAACGAGCAGTACTTC. Its protein is CASSRANEQYF.

The chain recombines TRBV9 with TRBJ1-2; D ambiguous. The CDR3 has 10 amino acids. Per the germline V gene, CDR1 is SGDLS and CDR2 is YYNGEE. V was trimmed by 3 bases and J by 10 bases, leaving 7 bases between them. The CDR3, as DNA: TGTGCCAGCAGCGGAGCGGTCTACACCTTC. Translation gives CASSGAVYTF.

The rearrangement joins TRBV29-1 to TRBJ1-1; D perhaps matches TRBD1 (6 bases). Germline CDR1 is SQVTM and CDR2 is ANQGSEA. The ends were cut back, 7 bases at V and 0 bases at J, with 15 bases in the middle. CDR3 size: 14 residues. CDR3 sequence: CSARPGQMNTEAFF. The CDR3, as DNA: TGCAGCGCCCGACCAGGACAGATGAACACTGAAGCTTTCTTT. Full variable domain (outside the CDR3, taken from reference TRBV29-1 and TRBJ1-1): SAVISQKPSRDICQRGTSLTIQCQVDSQVTMMFWYRQQPGQSLTLIATANQGSEATYESGFVIDKFPISRPNLTFSTLTVSNMSPEDSSIYLCSARPGQMNTEAFFGQGTRLTVV.

The chain combines TRBV2 with TRBJ2-7; the D is unclear. Trimming took off 5 bases at V and 6 bases at J, with 8 bases between the two ends. The CDR3 is 11 residues long. Germline values: CDR1 SNHLY, CDR2 FYNNEI. CDR3 DNA sequence: TGTGCCAGCAGTATTGGGCTCGAGCAGTACTTC. Translation gives CASSIGLEQYF.

The genes are TRBV12-3 or TRBV12-4 and TRBJ2-1, with TRBD1 matching over 10 bases. The junction had 11 bases not matched to a gene; V was cut back by 5 bases and J by 4 bases. The CDR3 totals 17 residues. This CDR3 is CASSPVLGQGKYNEQFF. CDR3 in DNA: TGTGCCAGCAGTCCGGTCCTGGGACAGGGGAAATACAATGAGCAGTTCTTC.

J is TRBJ2-2 and V is TRBV9; D unresolved. V lost 4 bases and J lost 3, with 10 bases in between. This CDR3 has 14 residues. Per the germline V gene, CDR1 is SGDLS and CDR2 is YYNGEE. The DNA of the CDR3 is TGTGCCAGCAGCCGACCTACAGACACCGGGGAGCTGTTTTTT. Translating it yields CASSRPTDTGELFF.

J is TRBJ2-2 and V is TRBV6-5; the match to TRBD2 covers 9 bases. J gave up 6 bases and V 4 bases, and 3 bases lay outside the gene matches. CDR3 length: 14 residues. Per germline, CDR1 MNHEY and CDR2 SVGAGI. The chain's CDR3 is CASSFGTSSGELFF. CDR3 in DNA: TGTGCCAGCAGTTTCGGGACTAGCTCCGGGGAGCTGTTTTTT.

J is TRBJ2-2 and V is TRBV12-3 or TRBV12-4; D is possibly TRBD2 (6 bases). The CDR3 is 16 amino acids. Trimming cost V 6 bases and J 6 bases, with 20 bases left between them. The CDR3: CASRSPRQGGAGELFF. CDR3 nucleotide sequence: TGTGCCAGCAGATCCCCCAGGCAGGGCGGGGCCGGGGAGCTGTTTTTT.

This clonotype was recorded many times. The chain carries TRBV9 and TRBJ2-1, with 9 nucleotides matching TRBD1. The V segment lost 4 bases and the J segment 1 base; nucleotides outside the gene matches: 3. CDR3 length: 15 residues. The germline gives CDR1 SGDLS, CDR2 YYNGEE. Here the CDR3 reads CASSPGQGSYNEQFF. CDR3 DNA: TGTGCCAGCAGCCCAGGACAGGGGTCCTACAATGAGCAGTTCTTC.

In this sample, this clonotype turned up many times. J is TRBJ2-2 and V is TRBV7-9; D remains unclear. V lost 6 bases and J lost 3, with 5 bases in between. Germline V gene sequence: CDR1 SEHNR, CDR2 FQNEAQ (reference sequence). The CDR3 sequence is 12 residues long. CDR3 protein: CASSLYTGELFF. CDR3 DNA sequence: TGTGCCAGCAGTTTGTACACCGGGGAGCTGTTTTTT. Together with reference TRBV7-9 and TRBJ2-2, the CDR3 gives the full variable domain: DTGVSQNPRHKITKRGQNVTFRCDPISEHNRLYWYRQTLGQGPEFLTYFQNEAQLEKSRLLSDRFSAERPKGSFSTLEIQRTEQGDSAMYLCASSLYTGELFFGEGSRLTVL.

This clonotype occurred a few times. The chain links TRBV9 to TRBJ1-1; maybe TRBD1 (6 bases). From germline, CDR1 is SGDLS and CDR2 YYNGEE. The CDR3 loop spans 15 amino acids. The V end lost 3 bases, the J end lost 1 base, and 13 bases lay between the germline ends. CDR3 sequence reads: CASSGGRVPNTEAFF. The CDR3, as DNA: TGTGCCAGCAGCGGGGGGCGGGTCCCGAACACTGAAGCTTTCTTT.

This clonotype showed up just a few times. V usage is TRBV5-1 and J usage is TRBJ2-7, with 10 nucleotides matching TRBD2. The V and J ends lost 1 base and 3 bases, in that order; junction bases with no gene match: 4. There are 15 residues in the CDR3. Germline CDR1 SGHRS, CDR2 YFSETQ. For the CDR3, the DNA is TGCGCCAGCAGCTTGACTAGCGGGGCGGTCTACGAGCAGTACTTC. Amino acids: CASSLTSGAVYEQYF.

This clonotype has only a few counts. Being one base from a much bigger clone, this may be a read error. The rearrangement joins TRBV6-4 to TRBJ2-2, with D possibly being TRBD1 (5 bases). V lost 2 bases and J 4 bases, leaving 5 bases between the germline ends. CDR3 length: 13 residues. The germline CDR1 and CDR2 sequences are MRHNA and SNTAGT. The chain's CDR3 is CASSDRGTGELFF. CDR3 sequence (DNA): TGTGCCAGCAGTGACAGGGGCACCGGGGAGCTGTTTTTT.

This clonotype was observed a few times. This chain uses TRBV18 with TRBJ2-1; 8 nucleotides line up with TRBD2. The germline V gene encodes CDR1 KGHSH and CDR2 LQKENI. Trimming cost V 3 bases and J 9 bases; bases outside gene matches: 7. The CDR3 spans 14 residues. CDR3 in DNA: TGTGCCAGCTCACCCGTCGGGGGGGGCTTTGAGCAGTTCTTC. Protein sequence: CASSPVGGGFEQFF. The full variable domain, in which reference TRBV18 and TRBJ2-1 provide the parts outside the CDR3, is NAGVMQNPRHLVRRRGQEARLRCSPMKGHSHVYWYRQLPEEGLKFMVYLQKENIIDESGMPKERFSAEFPKEGPSILRIQQVVRGDSAAYFCASSPVGGGFEQFFGPGTRLTVL.

The genes are TRBV5-4 and TRBJ2-1, with 8 bases fitting TRBD2. V lost 4 bases, J lost 4 bases, and 10 bases stayed unmatched. In germline, CDR1 is SGHNT, CDR2 YYREEE (reference sequence). This CDR3 spans 16 amino acids. The CDR3 loop reads CASSLGLRGGYNEQFF. The DNA of the CDR3 is TGTGCCAGCAGCCTCGGTCTCCGGGGGGGGTACAATGAGCAGTTCTTC.

This clonotype was counted between two and nine times. V gene TRBV5-6 combines with J gene TRBJ2-2; 9 nucleotides line up with TRBD2. V shed 4 bases and J 7 bases; nucleotides not matched to a gene: 8. Germline values: CDR1 SGHDT, CDR2 YYEEEE. CDR3 size: 15 residues. The CDR3 coding sequence is TGTGCCAGCAGCCAGGGACTAGCCAAAGACGGGGAGCTGTTTTTT. It translates to CASSQGLAKDGELFF.